One sample yielded the 30 T cell receptor beta chains listed below, sequenced in a study of tumor-infiltrating lymphocytes in localized non-small cell lung cancer. Produced via immunoSEQ multiplex PCR; TCRdb's table is partial and in-frame only. The table shows over 9,500 clones, with 66% occurring only once. Sequenced input: lung tumor tissue. The receptors derive from a human donor with non-small cell lung cancer.

The chain couples TRBV5-1 to TRBJ2-1; 12 nucleotides agree with TRBD2. Germline CDR1 and CDR2: SGHRS and YFSETQ. CDR3 size: 13 residues. Trimming cost V 0 bases and J 13 bases; bases outside gene matches: 2. CDR3 DNA sequence: TGCGCCAGCAGCTTGGGACTAGCGGGGGAACAGTTCTTC. Its protein is CASSLGLAGEQFF.

CDR3 region: CASSRSVSYEQYF. CDR3 sequence (DNA): TGTGCCAGCAGCCGGTCAGTCTCCTACGAGCAGTACTTC. This chain links TRBV14 with TRBJ2-7; D is undetermined. The CDR3 contains 13 residues. Trimming removed 4 bases from V and 0 bases from J, with 7 bases in between. The germline gives CDR1 SGHDN, CDR2 FVKESK.

This chain uses TRBV11-2 with TRBJ1-1; weak D call: TRBD1 (5 bases). Germline lookup yields CDR1 SGHAT and CDR2 FQNNGV. V was trimmed by 2 bases and J by 5 bases, leaving 6 bases between them. This CDR3 is built from 12 residues. This CDR3 is CASSLRGTEAFF. CDR3 DNA: TGTGCCAGCAGCTTAAGGGGAACTGAAGCTTTCTTT.

This sequence joins TRBV7-9 and TRBJ2-1; 9 bases match TRBD1. The junction had 10 bases not matched to a gene; V was cut back by 5 bases and J by 8 bases. Germline V lookup: CDR1 SEHNR, CDR2 FQNEAQ (reference sequence). This CDR3 is built from 15 residues. The CDR3 sequence: CASSPGTGIIYEQFF. The CDR3 DNA reads TGTGCCAGCAGCCCCGGGACAGGGATAATCTATGAGCAGTTCTTC.

The rearrangement links TRBV5-1 to TRBJ2-3; a possible D gene is TRBD1 (6 bases). Deletions cut 2 bases from V and 2 bases from J, with 12 bases between. The germline CDR1 and CDR2 sequences are SGHRS and YFSETQ. This CDR3 comprises 15 residues. Written as DNA, the CDR3 is TGCGCCAGCAGCTTCCAGGGGTATAACACAGATACGCAGTATTTT. Protein sequence: CASSFQGYNTDTQYF.

A single count supports this clone. V usage is TRBV9 and J usage is TRBJ2-5; D is undetermined. With 7 bases removed from V and 3 bases from J, the gap between germline ends came to 10 bases. The length of the CDR3 is 12 residues. Germline V lookup: CDR1 SGDLS, CDR2 YYNGEE. CDR3 protein: CASARSEETQYF. The CDR3 DNA sequence: TGTGCCAGCGCAAGGAGTGAAGAGACCCAGTACTTC.

The chain has TRBV5-1 and TRBJ2-5; possibly TRBD2 for D (6 bases). The CDR3 has 15 residues. Germline assignment: CDR1 SGHRS and CDR2 YFSETQ. Trimming stripped 0 bases from V and 4 bases from J, with 13 bases between. The CDR3 loop reads CASSLDFGGGETQYF. CDR3 nucleotide sequence: TGCGCCAGCAGCTTGGATTTTGGGGGAGGAGAGACCCAGTACTTC.

The chain employs TRBV9 and TRBJ1-1, with D possibly TRBD1 on 5 matching bases. The CDR3 sequence is 17 residues long. The germline gives CDR1 SGDLS, CDR2 YYNGEE. The germline V and J ends were trimmed by 3 bases and 0 bases, with 18 bases remaining between them. CDR3 protein: CASSAREGRVMNTEAFF. CDR3 nucleotides: TGTGCCAGCAGCGCCCGGGAGGGGCGGGTGATGAACACTGAAGCTTTCTTT.

This clone was picked up one time. The gene calls are TRBV5-4 and TRBJ2-3, with 8 positions matching TRBD2. The CDR3 is made up of 14 amino acids. The trim removed 4 bases at V and 4 bases at J, leaving 5 bases unmatched. Germline V gene lookup returns CDR1 SGHNT and CDR2 YYREEE (reference sequence). CDR3 DNA: TGTGCCAGCAGCCGTAGCGGGACTCCAGATACGCAGTATTTT. Amino acids: CASSRSGTPDTQYF.

The gene calls are TRBV9 and TRBJ2-3; TRBD2 aligns across 8 bases. Germline V gene sequence: CDR1 SGDLS, CDR2 YYNGEE. V was clipped by 0 bases and J by 6 bases; unmatched bases: 6. The CDR3 extends over 15 amino acids. As DNA, the CDR3 is TGTGCCAGCAGCGTAGGTGCGGGGGGTGGGGATACGCAGTATTTT. Translated: CASSVGAGGGDTQYF. Full variable domain (outside the CDR3, taken from reference TRBV9 and TRBJ2-3): DSGVTQTPKHLITATGQRVTLRCSPRSGDLSVYWYQQSLDQGLQFLIQYYNGEERAKGNILERFSAQQFPDLHSELNLSSLELGDSALYFCASSVGAGGGDTQYFGPGTRLTVL.

This chain links TRBV30 with TRBJ1-1, with 7 bases aligning to TRBD1. The CDR3 sequence is 13 residues long. V shed 8 bases, J shed 0 bases, and the junction held 6 bases outside the gene matches. In germline, CDR1 is GTSNPN, CDR2 SVGIG (reference sequence). CDR3 protein: CAGSGTVNTEAFF. CDR3 DNA: TGTGCCGGTTCCGGGACAGTGAACACTGAAGCTTTCTTT.

V is TRBV19 and J is TRBJ2-5, with D perhaps TRBD2 (5 bases). This CDR3 contains 12 residues. V was shortened by 7 bases and J by 5 bases, with 11 bases between the two germline ends. Germline V gives CDR1 LNHDA, CDR2 SQIVND (reference sequence). The CDR3 loop reads CASNGDSETQYF. DNA for the CDR3: TGTGCCAGTAACGGGGATTCGGAGACCCAGTACTTC.

V is TRBV29-1 and J is TRBJ2-7; 11 nucleotides align to TRBD1. CDR1 SQVTM and CDR2 ANQGSEA come from the germline V gene. The CDR3 sequence is 13 residues long. V shed 2 bases, J shed 6 bases, and the junction held 3 bases outside the gene matches. The CDR3 DNA is TGCAGCGTTGAATGGACAGGGGGCGGCGAGCAGTACTTC. Translating it yields CSVEWTGGGEQYF.

The chain links TRBV5-1 to TRBJ2-7; 13 nucleotides line up with TRBD2. The CDR3 consists of 16 residues. Germline V gene lookup returns CDR1 SGHRS and CDR2 YFSETQ. Losses at the gene ends were 4 bases for V and 4 bases for J; bases not matched to a gene: 8. CDR3 in DNA: TGCGCCAGCAGCATTGGGACTAGCGGGAATGGGTACGAGCAGTACTTC. Amino acids: CASSIGTSGNGYEQYF.

CDR3 region: CASQGQVRYEQYF. The CDR3 nucleotides read TGTGCCAGTCAAGGACAGGTTCGGTACGAGCAGTACTTC. The J gene is TRBJ2-7, the V gene TRBV28, with 7 nucleotides matching TRBD1. CDR1 and CDR2 from the germline V gene are MDHEN and SYDVKM. The CDR3 length is 13 residues. The junction had 9 bases not matched to a gene; V was cut back by 9 bases and J by 4 bases.

The chain has TRBV5-1 and TRBJ2-7; D might be TRBD1 or TRBD2, each matching 5 bases. V shed 4 bases and J shed 4 bases, with 9 bases lying between them. The CDR3 has 12 residues. The germline V gene encodes CDR1 SGHRS and CDR2 YFSETQ. CDR3 sequence (DNA): TGCGCCAGCAGCAGGGACCAGTACGAGCAGTACTTC. Translated, it gives CASSRDQYEQYF.

The rearrangement joins TRBV29-1 to TRBJ1-1, with D maybe TRBD1 (5 bases). Germline V lookup: CDR1 SQVTM, CDR2 ANQGSEA. This CDR3 is built from 12 residues. The V end was cut by 7 bases, the J end by 3 bases, with 12 bases between. CDR3 DNA: TGCAGCGAAGAGGGGTTGGACACTGAAGCTTTCTTT. Translating gives CSEEGLDTEAFF.

The chain carries TRBV5-1 and TRBJ2-7; a possible D gene is TRBD2 (5 bases). Germline values: CDR1 SGHRS, CDR2 YFSETQ. The ends were cut back, 0 bases at V and 0 bases at J, with 7 bases in the middle. The CDR3 consists of 14 residues. CDR3 in DNA: TGCGCCAGCAGCTTGGTCGGGGACTCCTACGAGCAGTACTTC. Its translation is CASSLVGDSYEQYF.

V is TRBV29-1 and J is TRBJ2-1; TRBD2 matches at 8 bases. This CDR3 comprises 13 residues. The trim removed 7 bases at V and 6 bases at J, leaving 8 bases unmatched. Germline CDR1 and CDR2: SQVTM and ANQGSEA. CDR3 nucleotides: TGCAGCGCTCAGGGGCTAGCGGGCAATGAGCAGTTCTTC. It specifies CSAQGLAGNEQFF.

The chain is built from TRBV28 and TRBJ2-7; 11 bases fit TRBD2. Losses at the gene ends were 3 bases for V and 5 bases for J; bases not matched to a gene: 3. The CDR3 runs 14 residues. From germline, CDR1 is MDHEN and CDR2 SYDVKM. This chain's CDR3 is CASSFGTSGNEQYF. The DNA of the CDR3 is TGTGCCAGCAGTTTCGGGACTAGCGGCAACGAGCAGTACTTC.

This chain links TRBV9 with TRBJ1-1, with D unresolved. The V and J ends lost 2 bases and 3 bases respectively, with 8 bases between them. The CDR3 length is 13 residues. Germline values: CDR1 SGDLS, CDR2 YYNGEE. CDR3 loop: CASSVGDHTEAFF. For the CDR3, the DNA is TGTGCCAGCAGCGTTGGGGATCACACTGAAGCTTTCTTT.

V usage is TRBV25-1 and J usage is TRBJ2-5, with a tentative D call TRBD1 (5 bases). Per germline, CDR1 MGHDK and CDR2 SYGVNS. The CDR3 consists of 14 residues. Trimming cost V 4 bases and J 1 base, with 10 bases left between them. CDR3 protein: CASSAQALQETQYF. CDR3 sequence (DNA): TGTGCCAGCAGTGCACAGGCCCTCCAAGAGACCCAGTACTTC.

This chain connects TRBV27 to TRBJ2-7; D is perhaps TRBD1 (6 bases). V was cut by 10 bases and J by 2 bases, with 12 bases left in between. Germline CDR1 is MNHEY and CDR2 is SMNVEV (reference sequence). The CDR3 is made up of 12 amino acids. CDR3 bases: TGTGCCACCCGGGACACAACCTACGAGCAGTACTTC. It encodes CATRDTTYEQYF.

The DNA for the CDR3 is TGTGCCAGTAGTATTAGGGGTACGAGCTCTGGAAACACCATATATTTT. Protein: CASSIRGTSSGNTIYF. The V call is TRBV19, the J call TRBJ1-3; tentatively, D is TRBD1 (5 bases). From germline, CDR1 is LNHDA and CDR2 SQIVND (reference sequence). The CDR3 spans 16 residues. V was cut by 3 bases and J by 0 bases, with 12 bases left in between. The variable domain in full, completed from reference TRBV19 and TRBJ1-3, reads DGGITQSPKYLFRKEGQNVTLSCEQNLNHDAMYWYRQDPGQGLRLIYYSQIVNDFQKGDIAEGYSVSREKKESFPLTVTSAQKNPTAFYLCASSIRGTSSGNTIYFGEGSWLTVV.

This clone was observed a handful of times. This rearrangement joins TRBV29-1 to TRBJ1-2; D gene ambiguous. V was trimmed by 2 bases and J by 1 base, leaving 5 bases between them. Germline assignment: CDR1 SQVTM and CDR2 ANQGSEA. The CDR3 is made up of 12 amino acids. CDR3 in amino acids: CSVEHINYGYTF. Here the CDR3 DNA reads TGCAGCGTTGAACACATTAACTATGGCTACACCTTC.

The chain links TRBV7-9 to TRBJ2-7, with D perhaps TRBD1 (5 bases). V was trimmed by 1 base and J by 3 bases, leaving 10 bases between them. This CDR3 spans 14 amino acids. Germline V gene lookup returns CDR1 SEHNR and CDR2 FQNEAQ (reference sequence). The CDR3 DNA follows: TGTGCCAGCAGCTTAGTCCAGGGCGACTACGAGCAGTACTTC. Translation gives CASSLVQGDYEQYF.

The V call is TRBV6-1, the J call TRBJ2-7; D is perhaps TRBD1 (6 bases). Germline CDR1 reads MNHNS; CDR2 reads SASEGT. The CDR3 length is 12 residues. V shed 8 bases and J shed 3 bases, with 11 bases lying between them. The CDR3 DNA follows: TGTGCCAGCCGGACAGCCTACTACGAGCAGTACTTC. Translated, it gives CASRTAYYEQYF.

This clone is medium-sized. This chain joins TRBV15 and TRBJ1-5, with D hard to call. Germline assignment: CDR1 LNHNV and CDR2 YYDKDF (reference sequence). V was shortened by 1 base and J by 2 bases, with 6 bases between the two germline ends. The CDR3 consists of 14 residues. The DNA of the CDR3 is TGTGCCACCAGCAGAGTTAAGGGCAATCAGCCCCAGCATTTT. It yields the protein CATSRVKGNQPQHF.

The chain carries TRBV18 and TRBJ2-5; D unresolved. This CDR3 is 14 amino acids long. Deletions cut 1 base from V and 0 bases from J, with 6 bases between. Germline V gene data show CDR1 as KGHSH and CDR2 as LQKENI. The CDR3 here is CASSPLADQETQYF. In DNA form, the CDR3 reads TGTGCCAGCTCACCACTGGCAGACCAAGAGACCCAGTACTTC.

J is TRBJ2-7 and V is TRBV11-2; a weak D match, TRBD2 (5 bases). CDR3 length: 13 amino acids. Germline CDR1 is SGHAT and CDR2 is FQNNGV. V lost 5 bases, J lost 7 bases, and 15 bases lay in between. CDR3 DNA sequence: TGTGCCAGCAGCCTGGACTTTCTACGGGAGCAGTACTTC. This gives the protein CASSLDFLREQYF.